This T cell receptor (beta chain) comes out of a study of blood T cell repertoires in COVID-19. From germline, CDR1 is MDHEN and CDR2 SYDVKM. V was pared by 3 bases and J by 0 bases, with 21 bases between. This CDR3 region has 19 residues. Method: immunoSEQ multiplex PCR; TCRdb's copy keeps in-frame clones and lacks some. The profile covers almost 250,000 clones, with around 88% appearing a single time and approximately 4.2% taken by the ten largest. The material sequenced was PBMCs or T cells enriched from blood (not recorded which). The chain employs TRBV28 and TRBJ1-5; perhaps TRBD1 as D (5 bases). This receptor was obtained from a woman aged 25 to 39 who had recovered from COVID-19. The CDR3 DNA reads as TGTGCCAGCAGTTTTAGGAGGGGTCCTGGCTGGGGTAGCAATCAGCCCCAGCATTTT. Its protein product is CASSFRRGPGWGSNQPQHF.